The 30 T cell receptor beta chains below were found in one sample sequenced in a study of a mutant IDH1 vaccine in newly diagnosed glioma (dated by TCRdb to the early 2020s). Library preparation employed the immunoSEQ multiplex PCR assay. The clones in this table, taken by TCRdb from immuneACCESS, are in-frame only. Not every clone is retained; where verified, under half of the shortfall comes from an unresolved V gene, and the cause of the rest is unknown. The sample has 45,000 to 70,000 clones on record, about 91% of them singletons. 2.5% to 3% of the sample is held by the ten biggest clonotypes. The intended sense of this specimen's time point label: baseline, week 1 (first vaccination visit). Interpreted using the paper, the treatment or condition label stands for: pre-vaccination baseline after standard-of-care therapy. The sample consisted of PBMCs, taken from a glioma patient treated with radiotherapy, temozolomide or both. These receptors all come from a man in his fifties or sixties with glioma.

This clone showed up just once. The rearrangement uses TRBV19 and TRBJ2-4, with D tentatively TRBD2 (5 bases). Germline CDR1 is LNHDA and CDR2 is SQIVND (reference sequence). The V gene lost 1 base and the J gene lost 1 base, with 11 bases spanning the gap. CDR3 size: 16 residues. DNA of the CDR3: TGTGCCAGTAGTATAGTGCCCACGGGGGCCAAAAACATTCAGTACTTC. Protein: CASSIVPTGAKNIQYF.

The CDR3 DNA is TGTGCCAGCAGCTCCAGGACTACCTACGAGCAGTACTTC. Translating it yields CASSSRTTYEQYF. This sequence joins TRBV7-2 and TRBJ2-7; tentative D call: TRBD2 (6 bases). Germline CDR1 reads SGHTA; CDR2 reads FQGNSA. This CDR3 comprises 13 residues. Trimming removed 4 bases at V and 2 bases at J, with 9 bases between.

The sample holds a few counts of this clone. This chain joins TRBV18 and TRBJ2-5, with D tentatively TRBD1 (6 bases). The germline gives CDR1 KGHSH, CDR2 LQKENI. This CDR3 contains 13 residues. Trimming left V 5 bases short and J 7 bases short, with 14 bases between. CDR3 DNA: TGTGCCAGCTCAATCGACAGGCATCGGACCCAGTACTTC. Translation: CASSIDRHRTQYF.

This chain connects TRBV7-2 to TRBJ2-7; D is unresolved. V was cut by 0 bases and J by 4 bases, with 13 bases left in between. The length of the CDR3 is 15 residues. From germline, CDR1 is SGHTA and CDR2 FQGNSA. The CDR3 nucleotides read TGTGCCAGCAGCTTAGCGGCCACCCAATCTTACGAGCAGTACTTC. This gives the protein CASSLAATQSYEQYF.

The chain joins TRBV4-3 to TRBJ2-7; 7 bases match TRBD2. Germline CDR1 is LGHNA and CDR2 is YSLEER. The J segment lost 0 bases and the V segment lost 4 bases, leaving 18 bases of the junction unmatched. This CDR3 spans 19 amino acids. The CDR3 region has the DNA TGCGCCAGCAGCCTCCTTGGGTTCGGCGGGGGAGAGGACTCCTACGAGCAGTACTTC. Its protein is CASSLLGFGGGEDSYEQYF.

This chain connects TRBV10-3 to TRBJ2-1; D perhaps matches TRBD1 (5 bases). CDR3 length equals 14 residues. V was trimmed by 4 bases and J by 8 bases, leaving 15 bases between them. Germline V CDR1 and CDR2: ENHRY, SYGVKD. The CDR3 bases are TGTGCCATCAGTGGACAGACTGGAGCACATGAGCAGTTCTTC. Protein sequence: CAISGQTGAHEQFF.

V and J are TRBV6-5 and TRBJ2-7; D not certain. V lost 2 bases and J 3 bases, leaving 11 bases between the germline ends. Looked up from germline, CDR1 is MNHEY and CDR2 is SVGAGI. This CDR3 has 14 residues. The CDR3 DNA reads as TGTGCCAGCAGTTACAGCCGTTTGGACTACGAGCAGTACTTC. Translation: CASSYSRLDYEQYF.

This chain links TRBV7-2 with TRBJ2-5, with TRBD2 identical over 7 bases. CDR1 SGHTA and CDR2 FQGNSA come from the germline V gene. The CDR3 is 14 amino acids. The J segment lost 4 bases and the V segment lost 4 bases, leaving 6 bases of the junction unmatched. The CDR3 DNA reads TGTGCCAGCAGCTGGGGGGGGGTTTTAGAGACCCAGTACTTC. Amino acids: CASSWGGVLETQYF.

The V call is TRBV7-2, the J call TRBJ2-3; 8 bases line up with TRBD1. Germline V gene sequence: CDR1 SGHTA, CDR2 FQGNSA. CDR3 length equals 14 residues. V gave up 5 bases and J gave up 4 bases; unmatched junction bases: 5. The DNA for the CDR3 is TGTGCCAGCAGCACCAGGACAGGGCCAGATACGCAGTATTTT. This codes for CASSTRTGPDTQYF.

The CDR3 spells CASSLDRGNIQYF. Written as DNA, the CDR3 is TGCGCCAGCAGCTTGGACAGGGGGAACATTCAGTACTTC. The chain links TRBV5-1 to TRBJ2-4; 8 positions match TRBD1. The CDR3 extends over 13 amino acids. Unmatched junction bases numbered 0, after V lost 0 bases and J lost 7 bases. Germline V lookup: CDR1 SGHRS, CDR2 YFSETQ.

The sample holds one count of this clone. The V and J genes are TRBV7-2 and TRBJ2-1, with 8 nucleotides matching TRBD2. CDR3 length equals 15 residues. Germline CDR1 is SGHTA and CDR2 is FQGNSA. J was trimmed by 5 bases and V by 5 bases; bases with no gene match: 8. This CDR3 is CASSLLAGFDNEQFF. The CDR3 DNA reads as TGTGCCAGCAGCCTCTTAGCGGGATTCGACAATGAGCAGTTCTTC.

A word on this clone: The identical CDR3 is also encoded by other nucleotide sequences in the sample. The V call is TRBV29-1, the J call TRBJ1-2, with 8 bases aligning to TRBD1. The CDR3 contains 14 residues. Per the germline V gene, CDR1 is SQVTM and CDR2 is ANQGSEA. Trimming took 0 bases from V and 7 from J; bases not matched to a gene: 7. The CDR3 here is CSVEEGDRGGGYTF. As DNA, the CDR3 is TGCAGCGTTGAAGAGGGTGACAGGGGCGGTGGCTACACCTTC.

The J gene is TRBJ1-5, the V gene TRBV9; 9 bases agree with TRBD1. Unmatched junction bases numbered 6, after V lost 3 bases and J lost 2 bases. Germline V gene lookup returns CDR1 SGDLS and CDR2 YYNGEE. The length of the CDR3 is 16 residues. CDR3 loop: CASSEGGQGGNQPQHF. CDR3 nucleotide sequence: TGTGCCAGCAGCGAGGGGGGACAGGGAGGCAATCAGCCCCAGCATTTT.

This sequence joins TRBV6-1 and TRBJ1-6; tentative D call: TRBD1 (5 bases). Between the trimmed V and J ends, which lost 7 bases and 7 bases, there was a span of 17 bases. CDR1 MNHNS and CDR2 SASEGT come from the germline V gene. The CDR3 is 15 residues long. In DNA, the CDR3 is TGTGCCAGCATTATAGAGCGGCAGGGAAATTCACCCCTCCACTTT. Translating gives CASIIERQGNSPLHF.

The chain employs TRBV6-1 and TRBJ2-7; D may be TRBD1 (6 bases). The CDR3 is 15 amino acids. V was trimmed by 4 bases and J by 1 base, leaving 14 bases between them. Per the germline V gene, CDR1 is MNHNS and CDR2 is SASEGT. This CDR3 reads CASSVEPGQSYEQYF. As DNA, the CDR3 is TGTGCCAGCAGTGTGGAACCGGGACAATCCTACGAGCAGTACTTC.

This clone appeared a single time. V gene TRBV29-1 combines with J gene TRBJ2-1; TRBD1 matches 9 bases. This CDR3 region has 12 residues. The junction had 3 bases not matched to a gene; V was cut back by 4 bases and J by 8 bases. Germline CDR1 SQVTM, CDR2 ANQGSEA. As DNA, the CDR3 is TGCAGCGTTGGGGACAGGGATTATGAGCAGTTCTTC. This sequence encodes CSVGDRDYEQFF.

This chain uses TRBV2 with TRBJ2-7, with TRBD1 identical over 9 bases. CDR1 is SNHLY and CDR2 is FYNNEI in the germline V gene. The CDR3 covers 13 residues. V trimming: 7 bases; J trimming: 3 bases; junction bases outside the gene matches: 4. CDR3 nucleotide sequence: TGTGCCAGCAAGACGGACAGGGGCTACGAGCAGTACTTC. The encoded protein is CASKTDRGYEQYF.

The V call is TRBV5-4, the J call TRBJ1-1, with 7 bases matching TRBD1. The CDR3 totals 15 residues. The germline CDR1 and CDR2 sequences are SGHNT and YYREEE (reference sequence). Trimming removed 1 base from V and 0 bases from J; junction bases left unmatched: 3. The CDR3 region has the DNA TGTGCCAGCAGCTTGAGAGGGGGCCTGAACACTGAAGCTTTCTTT. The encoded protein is CASSLRGGLNTEAFF. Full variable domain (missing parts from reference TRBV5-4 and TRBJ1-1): ETGVTQSPTHLIKTRGQQVTLRCSSQSGHNTVSWYQQALGQGPQFIFQYYREEENGRGNFPPRFSGLQFPNYSSELNVNALELDDSALYLCASSLRGGLNTEAFFGQGTRLTVV.

This CDR3 reads CASSPGTSGYEQYF. The CDR3 DNA follows: TGCGCCAGCAGCCCGGGGACTAGCGGCTACGAGCAGTACTTC. This chain uses TRBV5-1 with TRBJ2-7; 11 bases line up with TRBD2. V lost 4 bases and J lost 3; bases outside the gene matches: 3. This CDR3 has 14 residues. CDR1 SGHRS and CDR2 YFSETQ come from the germline V gene. The full variable domain, its missing parts supplied by reference TRBV5-1 and TRBJ2-7, is KAGVTQTPRYLIKTRGQQVTLSCSPISGHRSVSWYQQTPGQGLQFLFEYFSETQRNKGNFPGRFSGRQFSNSRSEMNVSTLELGDSALYLCASSPGTSGYEQYFGPGTRLTVT.

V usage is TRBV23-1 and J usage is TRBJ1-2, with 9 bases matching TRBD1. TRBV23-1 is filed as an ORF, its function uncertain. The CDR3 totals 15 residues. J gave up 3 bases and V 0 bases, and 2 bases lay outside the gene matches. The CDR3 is CASSQSGDRDYGYTF. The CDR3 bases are TGCGCCAGCAGTCAATCGGGGGACAGGGACTATGGCTACACCTTC.

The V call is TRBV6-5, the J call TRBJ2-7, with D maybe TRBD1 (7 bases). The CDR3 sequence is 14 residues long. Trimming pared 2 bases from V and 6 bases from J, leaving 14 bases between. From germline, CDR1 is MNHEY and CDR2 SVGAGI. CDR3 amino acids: CASSYGRGACEQYF. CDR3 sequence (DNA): TGTGCCAGCAGTTACGGCAGGGGGGCCTGCGAGCAGTACTTC.

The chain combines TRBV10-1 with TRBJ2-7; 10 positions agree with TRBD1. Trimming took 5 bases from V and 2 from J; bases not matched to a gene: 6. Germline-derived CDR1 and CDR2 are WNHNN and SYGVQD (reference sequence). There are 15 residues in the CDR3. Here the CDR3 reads CASSSGQGGPYEQYF. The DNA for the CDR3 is TGCGCCAGCAGTTCAGGACAGGGGGGCCCCTACGAGCAGTACTTC.

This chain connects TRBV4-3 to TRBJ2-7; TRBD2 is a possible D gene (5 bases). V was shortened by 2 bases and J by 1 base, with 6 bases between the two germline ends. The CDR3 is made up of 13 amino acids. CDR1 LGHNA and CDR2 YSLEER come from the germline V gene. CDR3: CASSQPGSYEQYF. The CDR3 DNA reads TGCGCCAGCAGCCAACCGGGATCCTACGAGCAGTACTTC.

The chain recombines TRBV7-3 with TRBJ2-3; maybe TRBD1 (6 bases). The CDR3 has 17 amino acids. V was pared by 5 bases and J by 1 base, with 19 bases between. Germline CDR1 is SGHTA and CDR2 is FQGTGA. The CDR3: CASSPTQTGLGTDTQYF. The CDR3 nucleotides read TGTGCCAGCAGCCCTACCCAAACAGGGTTAGGCACAGATACGCAGTATTTT.

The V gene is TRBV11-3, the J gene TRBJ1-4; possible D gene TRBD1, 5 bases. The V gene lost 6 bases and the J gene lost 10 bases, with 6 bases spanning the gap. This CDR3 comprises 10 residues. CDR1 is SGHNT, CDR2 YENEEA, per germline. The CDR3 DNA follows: TGTGCCAGCAGGGGACCAAAACTGTTTTTT. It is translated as CASRGPKLFF.

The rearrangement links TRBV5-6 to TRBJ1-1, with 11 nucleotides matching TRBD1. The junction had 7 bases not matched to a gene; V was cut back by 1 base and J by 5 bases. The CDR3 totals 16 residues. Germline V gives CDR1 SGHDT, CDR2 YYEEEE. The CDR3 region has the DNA TGTGCCAGCAGCTTGCTCGGGACAGGGGGGAAGACTGAAGCTTTCTTT. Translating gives CASSLLGTGGKTEAFF.

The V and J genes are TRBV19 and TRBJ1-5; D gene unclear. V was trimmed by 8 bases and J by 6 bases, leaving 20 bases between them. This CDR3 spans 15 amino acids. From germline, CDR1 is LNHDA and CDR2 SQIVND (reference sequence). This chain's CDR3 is CASAGVGELSQPQHF. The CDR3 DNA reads TGTGCCAGTGCCGGGGTTGGGGAGCTGAGTCAGCCCCAGCATTTT.

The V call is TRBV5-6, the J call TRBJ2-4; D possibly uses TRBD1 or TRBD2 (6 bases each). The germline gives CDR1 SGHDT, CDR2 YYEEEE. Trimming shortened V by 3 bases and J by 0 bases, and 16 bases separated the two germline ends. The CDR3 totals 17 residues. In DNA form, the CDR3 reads TGTGCCAGCAGCTCCCGCACCAGGGGACTAGCCAAAAACATTCAGTACTTC. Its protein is CASSSRTRGLAKNIQYF.

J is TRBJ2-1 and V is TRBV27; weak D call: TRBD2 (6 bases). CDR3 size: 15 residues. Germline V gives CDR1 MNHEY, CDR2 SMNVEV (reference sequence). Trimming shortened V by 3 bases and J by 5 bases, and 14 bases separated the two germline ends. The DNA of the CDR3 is TGTGCCAGCAGTTTTTGGCGGAGGGGCAACAATGAGCAGTTCTTC. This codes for CASSFWRRGNNEQFF.

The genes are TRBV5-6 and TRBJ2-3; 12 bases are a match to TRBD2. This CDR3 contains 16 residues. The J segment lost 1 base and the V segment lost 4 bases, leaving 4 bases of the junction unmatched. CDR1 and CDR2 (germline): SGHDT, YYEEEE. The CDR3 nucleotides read TGTGCCAGCAGCACCAGACTAGCGGGAGGCACAGATACGCAGTATTTT. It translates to CASSTRLAGGTDTQYF. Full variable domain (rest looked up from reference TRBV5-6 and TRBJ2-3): DAGVTQSPTHLIKTRGQQVTLRCSPKSGHDTVSWYQQALGQGPQFIFQYYEEEERQRGNFPDRFSGHQFPNYSSELNVNALLLGDSALYLCASSTRLAGGTDTQYFGPGTRLTVL.